What follows are 29 T cell receptor beta chains derived from one specimen sequenced in a study of shared clonotypes between healthy human individuals. Libraries were prepared by immunoSEQ multiplex PCR; TCRdb keeps only in-frame clonotypes and omits some of them. Here the sample spans roughly 1,500,000 clones, approximately 98% being singletons. The sequenced sample was naive CD4+ T cells sorted from blood. Subset given: CD45RA+ positively selected. The source is a man aged 30-40 years in good health.

The CDR3 bases are TGTGCCTGGATTCCGGGGGGCCTCCGGAGCACAGATACGCAGTATTTT. Protein product: CAWIPGGLRSTDTQYF. This sequence joins TRBV30 and TRBJ2-3; a possible D gene is TRBD2 (7 bases). This CDR3 is 16 amino acids long. The germline CDR1 and CDR2 sequences are GTSNPN and SVGIG (reference sequence). V lost 4 bases to trimming and J lost 0 bases, with 17 bases between them. Supplemented by reference TRBV30 and TRBJ2-3, the full variable domain reads SQTIHQWPATLVQPVGSPLSLECTVEGTSNPNLYWYRQAAGRGLQLLFYSVGIGQISSEVPQNLSASRPQDRQFILSSKKLLLSDSGFYLCAWIPGGLRSTDTQYFGPGTRLTVL.

V usage is TRBV21-1 and J usage is TRBJ2-1; the table gives TRBD2 as D, unverified against the DNA. TRBV21-1 is a pseudogene locus. The CDR3 runs 22 residues. The CDR3 spells CASSKRSRGRGIKAWCYNEQFF. The CDR3 DNA sequence: TGTGCCAGCAGCAAAAGATCCCGTGGGAGGGGTATCAAGGCCTGGTGCTACAATGAGCAGTTCTTC.

The V gene is TRBV28, the J gene TRBJ1-1; D gene uncertain. This CDR3 has 13 amino acids. Germline V lookup: CDR1 MDHEN, CDR2 SYDVKM. V was shortened by 6 bases and J by 4 bases, with 12 bases between the two germline ends. CDR3 in DNA: TGTGCCAGCAGATGGGAGGGAGGCACTGAAGCTTTCTTT. It codes for CASRWEGGTEAFF.

In regard to this clone: This same CDR3 is encoded by further DNA sequences in the sample. This chain joins TRBV7-2 and TRBJ2-7; possibly TRBD1 for D (5 bases). With 1 base removed from V and 0 bases from J, the gap between germline ends came to 10 bases. The CDR3 is 15 amino acids. CDR1 and CDR2 from the germline V gene are SGHTA and FQGNSA. CDR3 sequence: CASSLGVGVSYEQYF. The CDR3 DNA follows: TGTGCCAGCAGCTTAGGTGTAGGGGTCTCCTACGAGCAGTACTTC. The full variable domain, with the rest looked up from reference TRBV7-2 and TRBJ2-7, is GAGVSQSPSNKVTEKGKDVELRCDPISGHTALYWYRQSLGQGLEFLIYFQGNSAPDKSGLPSDRFSAERTGGSVSTLTIQRTQQEDSAVYLCASSLGVGVSYEQYFGPGTRLTVT.

Concerning this clone: The same CDR3 also results from other DNA sequences found in this sample. The chain employs TRBV9 and TRBJ2-1; perhaps TRBD1 as D (6 bases). This CDR3 has 13 residues. The germline V gene has CDR1 SGDLS and CDR2 YYNGEE. Deletions cut 0 bases from V and 5 bases from J, with 6 bases between. The CDR3 nucleotides are TGTGCCAGCAGCGTAGGGACAGACAATGAGCAGTTCTTC. Its translation is CASSVGTDNEQFF.

The chain has TRBV9 and TRBJ2-5, with TRBD2 identical over 11 bases. The CDR3 totals 17 residues. V was clipped by 0 bases and J by 5 bases; unmatched bases: 9. CDR1 is SGDLS, CDR2 YYNGEE, per germline. This chain's CDR3 is CASSVAPTSGRSETQYF. The DNA for the CDR3 is TGTGCCAGCAGCGTAGCCCCAACTAGCGGGAGATCGGAGACCCAGTACTTC.

This clone is a singleton in its sample. The chain couples TRBV30 to TRBJ1-2; the D gene is possibly TRBD1 (6 bases). The CDR3 runs to 14 residues. V lost 5 bases and J lost 4, with 17 bases in between. Germline V CDR1 and CDR2: GTSNPN, SVGIG (reference sequence). This chain's CDR3 is CAWEPGHRIYGYTF. The CDR3 DNA reads TGTGCCTGGGAACCGGGACACCGGATCTATGGCTACACCTTC.

V gene TRBV27 combines with J gene TRBJ2-5, with D possibly being TRBD2 (5 bases). There are 14 residues in the CDR3. Germline V CDR1 and CDR2: MNHEY, SMNVEV (reference sequence). V lost 4 bases to trimming and J lost 5 bases, with 14 bases between them. CDR3 sequence (DNA): TGTGCCAGCAGTTCCAGGACTTCGGGTGAGACCCAGTACTTC. This codes for CASSSRTSGETQYF.

The chain recombines TRBV6-1 with TRBJ2-7; weak D call: TRBD2 (6 bases). The V end was cut by 3 bases, the J end by 6 bases, with 15 bases between. Germline values: CDR1 MNHNS, CDR2 SASEGT. This CDR3 region has 14 residues. The CDR3 spells CASSERLALAEQYF. The CDR3 coding sequence is TGTGCCAGCAGTGAGAGGCTAGCGCTCGCCGAGCAGTACTTC.

The J gene is TRBJ2-7, the V gene TRBV5-6; 7 bases match TRBD1. Germline V CDR1 and CDR2: SGHDT, YYEEEE. The CDR3 is made up of 15 amino acids. J gave up 4 bases and V 0 bases, and 7 bases lay outside the gene matches. The CDR3 loop is CASSLARDRSYEQYF. The CDR3 DNA reads TGTGCCAGCAGCTTGGCAAGGGACAGATCTTACGAGCAGTACTTC.

The chain has TRBV2 and TRBJ2-2, with 9 bases aligning to TRBD1. Losses at the gene ends were 8 bases for V and 5 bases for J; bases not matched to a gene: 0. CDR1 SNHLY and CDR2 FYNNEI come from the germline V gene. The CDR3 has 12 amino acids. CDR3 DNA sequence: TGTGCCAGCGGACAGGGGACCGGGGAGCTGTTTTTT. Translated, it gives CASGQGTGELFF.

In regard to this clone: Within the sample, other DNA sequences also encode this same CDR3. This chain links TRBV9 with TRBJ2-3, with D perhaps TRBD1 (5 bases). Looked up from germline, CDR1 is SGDLS and CDR2 is YYNGEE. CDR3 length equals 15 residues. V was trimmed by 1 base and J by 0 bases, leaving 9 bases between them. The CDR3 sequence: CASSVRGDSTDTQYF. CDR3 nucleotide sequence: TGTGCCAGCAGCGTAAGGGGTGACAGCACAGATACGCAGTATTTT.

The chain couples TRBV15 to TRBJ2-3; D is tentatively TRBD1 or TRBD2 (5 bases each). The CDR3 runs 17 residues. Germline CDR1 is LNHNV and CDR2 is YYDKDF (reference sequence). Trimming stripped 0 bases from V and 2 bases from J, with 15 bases between. For the CDR3, the DNA is TGTGCCACCAGCAGAGATCCTGGGACCCCCACCACAGATACGCAGTATTTT. Translating gives CATSRDPGTPTTDTQYF.

This chain links TRBV5-8 with TRBJ2-2; 9 nucleotides agree with TRBD1. The CDR3 has 16 amino acids. Looked up from germline, CDR1 is SGHTS and CDR2 is YDEGEE. The V gene end was trimmed by 0 bases and the J gene end by 3 bases; junction bases not matched to a gene: 3. CDR3 in DNA: TGTGCCAGCAGCTTGGGGACAGGGGTGGACACCGGGGAGCTGTTTTTT. As protein: CASSLGTGVDTGELFF.

Written as DNA, the CDR3 is TGCGCCAGCAGCCAAGATGGGACAGGGATATTTCGGACTGAAGCTTTCTTT. Its translation: CASSQDGTGIFRTEAFF. This sequence joins TRBV4-1 and TRBJ1-1; 9 nucleotides match TRBD1. CDR1 is MGHRA, CDR2 YSYEKL, per germline. The CDR3 has 17 amino acids. V gave up 0 bases and J gave up 5 bases; unmatched junction bases: 10.

This sequence joins TRBV11-2 and TRBJ2-7, with D perhaps TRBD1 or TRBD2 (5 bases each). CDR1 and CDR2 (germline): SGHAT, FQNNGV. Trimming left V 6 bases short and J 3 bases short, with 15 bases between. The CDR3 sequence is 14 residues long. The CDR3: CASSRDQGYYEQYF. In DNA, the CDR3 is TGTGCCAGCAGTCGGGATCAGGGTTACTACGAGCAGTACTTC.

The chain carries TRBV7-6 and TRBJ2-1; D is undetermined. CDR1 is SGHVS, CDR2 FNYEAQ, per germline. V was cut by 0 bases and J by 1 base, with 7 bases left in between. This CDR3 contains 15 residues. The CDR3 sequence: CASSLASRSYNEQFF. CDR3 DNA sequence: TGTGCCAGCAGCTTAGCTTCGAGATCCTACAATGAGCAGTTCTTC.

The chain couples TRBV28 to TRBJ1-1; D might be TRBD1 (5 bases). The CDR3 consists of 14 residues. The V gene's germline CDR1 is MDHEN and CDR2 SYDVKM. Trimming removed 2 bases at V and 9 bases at J, with 16 bases between. Here the CDR3 DNA reads TGTGCCAGCAGTTTAGAGCTCGGGGCCCGGAAAGCTTTCTTT. It is translated as CASSLELGARKAFF.

This chain uses TRBV7-9 with TRBJ1-2, with D uncertain. Trimming cost V 5 bases and J 0 bases, with 7 bases left between them. CDR3 length: 13 residues. Germline loops: CDR1 SEHNR, CDR2 FQNEAQ (reference sequence). This CDR3 reads CASSRDTNYGYTF. The CDR3 coding sequence is TGTGCCAGCAGCAGGGATACTAACTATGGCTACACCTTC.

This rearrangement joins TRBV2 to TRBJ2-7; 16 positions agree with TRBD2. V gave up 8 bases and J gave up 5 bases; unmatched junction bases: 9. The germline V gene has CDR1 SNHLY and CDR2 FYNNEI. The CDR3 covers 16 residues. The CDR3 region has the DNA TGTGCCAGCGGTCCCGGGACTAGCGGGAGGGCCGACGAGCAGTACTTC. Translating gives CASGPGTSGRADEQYF.

As regards this clone: One end of the junction is discordant with germline, which a read error may explain. The rearrangement joins TRBV11-2 to TRBJ2-7, with a possible D match to TRBD2 (5 bases). CDR1 is SGHAT, CDR2 FQNNGV, per germline. The CDR3 runs to 13 residues. For the CDR3, the DNA is TGTGCCAGCAGCTTAGTTGGAGGATCCCTCAAGGACTTC. This codes for CASSLVGGSLKDF.

The V call is TRBV2, the J call TRBJ2-5; the D gene is possibly TRBD1 (5 bases). Trimming stripped 8 bases from V and 1 base from J, with 14 bases between. Germline V gives CDR1 SNHLY, CDR2 FYNNEI. CDR3 size: 14 residues. This CDR3 is CASGRRQPQETQYF. The CDR3 nucleotides read TGTGCCAGCGGCAGGAGACAGCCCCAAGAGACCCAGTACTTC. Supplemented by reference TRBV2 and TRBJ2-5, the full variable domain reads EPEVTQTPSHQVTQMGQEVILRCVPISNHLYFYWYRQILGQKVEFLVSFYNNEISEKSEIFDDQFSVERPDGSNFTLKIRSTKLEDSAMYFCASGRRQPQETQYFGPGTRLLVL.

The J gene is TRBJ1-5, the V gene TRBV10-3; D not resolved. V lost 0 bases, J lost 5 bases, and 11 bases lay in between. Germline lookup yields CDR1 ENHRY and CDR2 SYGVKD. The CDR3 is 15 amino acids. In nucleotides, the CDR3 is TGTGCCATCAGTGAGTCGACCGGTGTAGATCAGCCCCAGCATTTT. It yields the protein CAISESTGVDQPQHF.

This clone was recorded once. CDR3 loop: CASSLDAGRSNQPQHF. DNA of the CDR3: TGTGCCAGCAGTTTAGACGCAGGTAGGAGCAATCAGCCCCAGCATTTT. The chain recombines TRBV28 with TRBJ1-5; D gene ambiguous. In germline, CDR1 is MDHEN, CDR2 SYDVKM. V lost 2 bases and J 1 base, leaving 12 bases between the germline ends. The CDR3 runs to 16 residues.

The chain links TRBV11-2 to TRBJ2-1; a weak D match, TRBD2 (6 bases). Looked up from germline, CDR1 is SGHAT and CDR2 is FQNNGV. The V gene lost 0 bases and the J gene lost 6 bases, with 9 bases spanning the gap. CDR3 length: 14 amino acids. DNA for the CDR3: TGTGCCAGCAGCTTAGATCTAGCGTCCAATGAGCAGTTCTTC. It is translated as CASSLDLASNEQFF.

The chain has TRBV5-5 and TRBJ2-5, with a possible D match to TRBD2 (5 bases). Per germline, CDR1 SGHKS and CDR2 YYEKEE (reference sequence). V gave up 4 bases and J gave up 7 bases, with 20 bases separating them. The CDR3 spans 15 residues. The CDR3 protein is CASSPNGLIVSTQYF. CDR3 DNA: TGTGCCAGCAGCCCCAATGGACTGATAGTTTCGACCCAGTACTTC.

CDR3 nucleotides: TGCGCCAGCAGCTTGGGGCCCCCTAGCGGGAGCGATGAGCAGTTCTTC. Amino acids: CASSLGPPSGSDEQFF. The chain employs TRBV5-1 and TRBJ2-1, with 10 bases aligning to TRBD2. The V segment lost 0 bases and the J segment 8 bases; nucleotides outside the gene matches: 8. This CDR3 is built from 16 residues. Germline lookup yields CDR1 SGHRS and CDR2 YFSETQ.

This sequence joins TRBV6-5 and TRBJ1-1; perhaps TRBD1 as D (6 bases). Germline V gene data show CDR1 as MNHEY and CDR2 as SVGAGI. The CDR3 loop spans 15 amino acids. Trimming pared 1 base from V and 5 bases from J, leaving 14 bases between. CDR3 sequence reads: CASSYLPNRETEAFF. The CDR3, as DNA: TGTGCCAGCAGTTACTTGCCCAACAGGGAAACTGAAGCTTTCTTT.

This sequence joins TRBV5-4 and TRBJ2-5; possible D gene TRBD1, 6 bases. The CDR3 spans 15 residues. Germline-derived CDR1 and CDR2 are SGHNT and YYREEE (reference sequence). The V end was cut by 0 bases, the J end by 5 bases, with 14 bases between. The CDR3 sequence is CASSLAQGRGETQYF. For the CDR3, the DNA is TGTGCCAGCAGCTTGGCGCAGGGGCGCGGGGAGACCCAGTACTTC. The full variable domain, its missing parts supplied by reference TRBV5-4 and TRBJ2-5, is ETGVTQSPTHLIKTRGQQVTLRCSSQSGHNTVSWYQQALGQGPQFIFQYYREEENGRGNFPPRFSGLQFPNYSSELNVNALELDDSALYLCASSLAQGRGETQYFGPGTRLLVL.